Listed here is a single T cell receptor (beta chain). Its matching antigen is unknown. These data originate in a study of monozygotic twins with inflammatory bowel disease. Whole-study findings and limits: Lower TCRbeta diversity (inverse Simpson) was seen in IBD patients than in healthy co-twins. Variability may have been added to patient repertoires by differing immunosuppressive treatments. Similarity of repertoires did not differ between concordant and discordant twins, possibly from limited power.

CDR1 and CDR2 from the germline V gene are MNHEY and SMNVEV (reference sequence). The length of the CDR3 is 14 residues. No DNA is given; TCRdb re-called the 5' RACE reads and lists each CDR3 protein once. The sample table includes some 170,000 distinct CDR3 sequences. Sequenced: blood. The TCR comes from a human donor with ulcerative colitis or Crohn's disease, or a healthy co-twin of an affected twin (not recorded which). The chain joins TRBV27 to TRBJ1-4; TCRdb names TRBD1, which stays unverified in the absence of DNA. CDR3 loop: CASKPDRVGEKLFF.